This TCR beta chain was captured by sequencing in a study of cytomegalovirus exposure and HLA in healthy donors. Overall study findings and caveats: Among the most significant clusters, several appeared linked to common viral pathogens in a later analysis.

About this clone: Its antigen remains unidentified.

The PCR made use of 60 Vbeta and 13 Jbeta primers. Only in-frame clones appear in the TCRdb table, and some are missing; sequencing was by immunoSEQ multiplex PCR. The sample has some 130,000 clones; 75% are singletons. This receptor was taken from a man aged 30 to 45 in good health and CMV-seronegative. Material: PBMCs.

CDR3 protein: CASSETETQPQHF. The CDR3 coding sequence is TGTGCCAGTAGTGAGACAGAGACTCAGCCCCAGCATTTT. The chain links TRBV19 to TRBJ1-5, with D possibly being TRBD1 (5 bases). Germline V lookup: CDR1 LNHDA, CDR2 SQIVND (reference sequence). The germline V and J ends were trimmed by 5 bases and 6 bases, with 11 bases remaining between them. The CDR3 consists of 13 residues.